The rows below give T cell receptor beta chains drawn from one sample of a study of shared clonotypes between healthy human individuals. Clones were read by immunoSEQ multiplex PCR, and TCRdb kept only the in-frame ones, dropping some. The sample lists 2 million to 2.5 million clones, around 93% occurring once. The sequencing input was naive CD4+ T cells from PBMCs. Receptor source: a man between 18 and 35 years old in good health. Some clones in this sample may be carry-over from other donors' samples. The CDR3 runs from the conserved cysteine through the conserved F or W. The D gene is left open where the match is weak. Where a row states a size, it is once, few, many or the class of an expanded clone; other rows omit it.

V gene,clone size,D gene,J gene,CDR3 DNA,CDR3 protein
TRBV27,few,NA,TRBJ1-2,TGTGCCAGTGGGCCGCACTCCCCTAGAGGCTATGGCTACACCTTC,CASGPHSPRGYGYTF
TRBV28,NA,NA,TRBJ1-2,TGTGCCAGCAGTCCTGAATGGGGCGGCTACACCTTC,CASSPEWGGYTF
TRBV28,NA,NA,TRBJ2-2,TGTGCCAGCAGTCAATGGGACAAGCGCGGGGAGCTGTTTTTT,CASSQWDKRGELFF
TRBV5-1,NA,TRBD2,TRBJ2-4,TGCGCCAGCAGTGAGGTAGCGGGTAGGCAAAACATTCAGTACTTC,CASSEVAGRQNIQYF
TRBV28,NA,TRBD1,TRBJ2-1,TGTGCCAGCAGTTTATCGGGACAGGGGGCAGGGAATGAGCAGTTCTTC,CASSLSGQGAGNEQFF
TRBV2,NA,TRBD2,TRBJ2-5,TGTGCCAGCAGTGTATCTAGCGGAGGAGAGACCCAGTACTTC,CASSVSSGGETQYF
TRBV21-1,NA,NA,TRBJ2-7,TGTGCCAGCAGCAGAACGGAGCAGTACTTC,CASSRTEQYF
TRBV7-9,few,TRBD2,TRBJ2-5,TGTGCCAGCAGCTTCCGGCGGGAGAAAGGAGAGACCCAGTACTTC,CASSFRREKGETQYF
TRBV30,NA,NA,TRBJ1-6,TGTGCCTGGGGGCGCATCAATTCACCCCTCCACTTT,CAWGRINSPLHF
TRBV6-1,once,NA,TRBJ1-1,TGTGCCAGCAGTGAAGGATGGCAGGGGCCCTCCCGGGGTGAAGCTTTCTTT,CASSEGWQGPSRGEAFF
TRBV6-6,NA,NA,TRBJ2-7,TGTGCCAGCAGTTCCGTCCTAAGGGGCAACTACGAGCAGTACTTC,CASSSVLRGNYEQYF
TRBV7-2,NA,TRBD1,TRBJ1-2,TGTGCCAGCAGCGTCGGACAGGGGGCATACTATGGCTACACCTTC,CASSVGQGAYYGYTF
TRBV4-3,once,NA,TRBJ2-7,TGCGCCAGCAGCCAAGGACGGGACGAGCAGTACTTC,CASSQGRDEQYF
TRBV5-1,NA,TRBD2,TRBJ2-1,TGCGCCAGCAGCCGAATGGGACTAGCGGGAGCGGTGAACAATGAGCAGTTCTTC,CASSRMGLAGAVNNEQFF
TRBV10-2,NA,NA,TRBJ2-7,TGCGCCAGCAAGGGGATGTCAGGGAAACGTGGGGCCGGGAACGAGCAGTACTTC,CASKGMSGKRGAGNEQYF
TRBV9,once,NA,TRBJ1-2,TGTGCCAGCAGCGCCCGTTCGGTAGACTATGGCTACACCTTC,CASSARSVDYGYTF
TRBV6-5,NA,NA,TRBJ1-5,TGTGCCAGCGGAAAGGGCGGTTCCAGCAATCAGCCCCAGCATTTT,CASGKGGSSNQPQHF
TRBV10-3,NA,TRBD1,TRBJ1-5,TGTGCCATCAGTGCAGGGGGCCAGAATCAGCCCCAGCATTTT,CAISAGGQNQPQHF
TRBV10-3,NA,TRBD2,TRBJ2-5,TGTGCCATCAGTGAGGGGAAGACTAGCGGGAGGAGAGAGACCCAGTACTTC,CAISEGKTSGRRETQYF
TRBV28,NA,NA,TRBJ1-5,TGTGCCAGCAGTTTCTGGCAGCTTAATCAGCCCCAGCATTTT,CASSFWQLNQPQHF
TRBV2,NA,NA,TRBJ2-3,TGTGCCAGCAGGGACGCCAGCGGAACAGATACGCAGTATTTT,CASRDASGTDTQYF
TRBV10-3,NA,NA,TRBJ1-2,TGTGCCATCAGACCGGGACACCAGATCGGTTATGGCTACACCTTC,CAIRPGHQIGYGYTF
TRBV9,NA,NA,TRBJ2-5,TGTGCCAGCAGCGTCAAAGCCGGGACCCAAGAGACCCAGTACTTC,CASSVKAGTQETQYF
TRBV7-9,once,NA,TRBJ2-5,TGTGCCAGCAGCTTAGGGGACCGGGATTTCAAAGAGACCCAGTACTTC,CASSLGDRDFKETQYF
TRBV2,NA,TRBD1,TRBJ1-5,TGTGCCAGCAGCGACAGGGGCGGACAGCCCCAGCATTTT,CASSDRGGQPQHF
TRBV6-4,NA,TRBD1,TRBJ1-5,TGTGCCAGCAGTGTGACAGGGGGAGGACAGCCCCAGCATTTT,CASSVTGGGQPQHF
TRBV6-5,NA,NA,TRBJ1-1,TGTGCCGCTATGGGACGGCAGAACACTGAAGCTTTCTTT,CAAMGRQNTEAFF
TRBV5-1,NA,TRBD2,TRBJ2-1,TGCGCCAGCAGCCCCTTCCCGGCGGGAGAGGGGTCCTACAATGAGCAGTTCTTC,CASSPFPAGEGSYNEQFF